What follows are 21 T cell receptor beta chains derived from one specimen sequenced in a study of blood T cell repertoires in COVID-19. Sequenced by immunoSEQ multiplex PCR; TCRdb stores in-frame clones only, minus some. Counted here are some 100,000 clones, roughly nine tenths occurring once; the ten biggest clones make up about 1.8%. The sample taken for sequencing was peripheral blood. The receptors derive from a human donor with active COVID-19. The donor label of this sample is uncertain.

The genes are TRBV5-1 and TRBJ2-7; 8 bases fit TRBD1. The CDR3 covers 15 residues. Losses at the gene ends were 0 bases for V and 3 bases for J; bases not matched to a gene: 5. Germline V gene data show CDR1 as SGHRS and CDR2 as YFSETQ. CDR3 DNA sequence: TGCGCCAGCAGCTTGGGAACAGGGGGGAACTACGAGCAGTACTTC. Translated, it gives CASSLGTGGNYEQYF.

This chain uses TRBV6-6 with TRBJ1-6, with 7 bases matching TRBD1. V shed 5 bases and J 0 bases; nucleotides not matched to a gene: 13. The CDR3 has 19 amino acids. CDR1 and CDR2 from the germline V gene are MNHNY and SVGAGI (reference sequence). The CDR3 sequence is CASSPTPLTGSSYNSPLHF. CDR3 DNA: TGTGCCAGCAGTCCAACACCTCTGACAGGGAGCTCCTATAATTCACCCCTCCACTTT.

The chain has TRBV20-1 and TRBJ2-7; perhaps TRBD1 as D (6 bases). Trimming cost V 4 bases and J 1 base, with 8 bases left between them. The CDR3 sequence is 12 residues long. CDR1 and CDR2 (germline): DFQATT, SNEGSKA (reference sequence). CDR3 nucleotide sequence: TGCAGTGCTACTGACAGGTCCTACGAGCAGTACTTC. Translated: CSATDRSYEQYF.

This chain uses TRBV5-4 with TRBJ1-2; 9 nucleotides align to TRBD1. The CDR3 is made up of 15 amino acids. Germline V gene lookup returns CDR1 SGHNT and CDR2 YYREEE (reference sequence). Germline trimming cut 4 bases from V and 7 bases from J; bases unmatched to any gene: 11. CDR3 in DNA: TGTGCCAGCAGCCGCCCGGGACAGGGATTCTTTGGCTACACCTTC. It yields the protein CASSRPGQGFFGYTF.

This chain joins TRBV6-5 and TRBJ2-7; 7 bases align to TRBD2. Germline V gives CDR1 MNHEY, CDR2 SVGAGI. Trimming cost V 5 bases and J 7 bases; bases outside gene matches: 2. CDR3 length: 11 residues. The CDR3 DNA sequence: TGTGCCAGCAGTCGGGGGGAAGAGCAGTACTTC. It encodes CASSRGEEQYF.

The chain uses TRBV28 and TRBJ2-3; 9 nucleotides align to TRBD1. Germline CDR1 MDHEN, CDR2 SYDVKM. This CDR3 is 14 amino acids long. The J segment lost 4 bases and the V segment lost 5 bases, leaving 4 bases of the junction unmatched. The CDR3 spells CASSPGQGPDTQYF. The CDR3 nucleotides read TGTGCCAGCAGTCCGGGACAGGGTCCAGATACGCAGTATTTT. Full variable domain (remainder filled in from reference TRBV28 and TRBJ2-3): DVKVTQSSRYLVKRTGEKVFLECVQDMDHENMFWYRQDPGLGLRLIYFSYDVKMKEKGDIPEGYSVSREKKERFSLILESASTNQTSMYLCASSPGQGPDTQYFGPGTRLTVL.

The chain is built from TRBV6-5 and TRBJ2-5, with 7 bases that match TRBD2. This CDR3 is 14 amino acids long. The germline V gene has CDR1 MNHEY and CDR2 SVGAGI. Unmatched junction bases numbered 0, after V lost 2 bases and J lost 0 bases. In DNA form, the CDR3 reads TGTGCCAGCAGTTACGGGACTAACCAAGAGACCCAGTACTTC. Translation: CASSYGTNQETQYF.

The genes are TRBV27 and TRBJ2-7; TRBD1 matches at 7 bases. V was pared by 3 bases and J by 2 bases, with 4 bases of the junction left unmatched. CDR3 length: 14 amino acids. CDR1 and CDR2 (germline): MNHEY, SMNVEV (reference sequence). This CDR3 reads CASSLGQPTYEQYF. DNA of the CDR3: TGTGCCAGCAGTTTGGGACAGCCCACCTACGAGCAGTACTTC.

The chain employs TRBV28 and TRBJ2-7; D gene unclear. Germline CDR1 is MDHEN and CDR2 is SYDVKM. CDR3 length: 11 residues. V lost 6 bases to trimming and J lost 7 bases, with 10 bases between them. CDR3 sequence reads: CASSHGWEQYF. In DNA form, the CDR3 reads TGTGCCAGCAGCCACGGGTGGGAGCAGTACTTC. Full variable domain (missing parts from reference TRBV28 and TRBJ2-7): DVKVTQSSRYLVKRTGEKVFLECVQDMDHENMFWYRQDPGLGLRLIYFSYDVKMKEKGDIPEGYSVSREKKERFSLILESASTNQTSMYLCASSHGWEQYFGPGTRLTVT.

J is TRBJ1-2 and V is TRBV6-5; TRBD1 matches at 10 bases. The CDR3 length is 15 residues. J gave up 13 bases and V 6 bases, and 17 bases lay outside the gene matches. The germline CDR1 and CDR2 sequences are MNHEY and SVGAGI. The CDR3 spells CASSPTGTGVRRGTF. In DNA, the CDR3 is TGTGCCAGCAGCCCCACCGGGACAGGGGTCCGCCGGGGCACCTTC.

CDR3 in DNA: TGTGCCAGCAGTCGTGACAGGGGCGATAGCAATCAGCCCCAGCATTTT. It translates to CASSRDRGDSNQPQHF. The chain is built from TRBV28 and TRBJ1-5, with TRBD1 matching over 8 bases. The ends lost 5 bases at V and 0 bases at J; junction bases unmatched: 6. The germline V gene has CDR1 MDHEN and CDR2 SYDVKM. The CDR3 length is 16 residues.

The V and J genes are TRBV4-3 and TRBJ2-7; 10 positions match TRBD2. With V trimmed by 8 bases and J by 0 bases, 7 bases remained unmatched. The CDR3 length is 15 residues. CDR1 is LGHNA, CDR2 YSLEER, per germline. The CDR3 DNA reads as TGCGCCAGCGGTAATAGCGGGGGGCCCTCCTACGAGCAGTACTTC. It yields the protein CASGNSGGPSYEQYF.

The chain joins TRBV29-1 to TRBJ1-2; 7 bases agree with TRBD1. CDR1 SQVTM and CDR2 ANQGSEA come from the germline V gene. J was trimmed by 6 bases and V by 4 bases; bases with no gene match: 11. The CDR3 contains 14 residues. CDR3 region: CSVAPQGRKHGYTF. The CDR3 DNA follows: TGCAGCGTTGCCCCACAGGGGAGGAAGCATGGCTACACCTTC. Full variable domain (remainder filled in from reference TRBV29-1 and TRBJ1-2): SAVISQKPSRDICQRGTSLTIQCQVDSQVTMMFWYRQQPGQSLTLIATANQGSEATYESGFVIDKFPISRPNLTFSTLTVSNMSPEDSSIYLCSVAPQGRKHGYTFGSGTRLTVV.

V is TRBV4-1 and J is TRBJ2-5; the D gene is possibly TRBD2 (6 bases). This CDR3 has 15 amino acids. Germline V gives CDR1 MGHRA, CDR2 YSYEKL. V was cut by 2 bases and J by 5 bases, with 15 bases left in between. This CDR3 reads CASSQPGLTTETQYF. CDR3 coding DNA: TGCGCCAGCAGCCAACCGGGACTTACTACGGAGACCCAGTACTTC.

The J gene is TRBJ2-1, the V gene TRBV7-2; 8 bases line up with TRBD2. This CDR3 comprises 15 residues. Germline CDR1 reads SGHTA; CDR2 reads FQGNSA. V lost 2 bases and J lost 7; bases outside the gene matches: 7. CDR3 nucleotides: TGTGCCAGCAGCTTACTCGGGGGGGCCGGGAATGAGCAGTTCTTC. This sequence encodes CASSLLGGAGNEQFF.

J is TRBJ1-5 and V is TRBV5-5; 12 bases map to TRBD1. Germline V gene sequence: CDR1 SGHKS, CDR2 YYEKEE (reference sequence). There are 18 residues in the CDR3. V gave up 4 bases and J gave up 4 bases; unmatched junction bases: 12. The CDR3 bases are TGTGCCAGCAGCGGATCCGGGGACAGGGGGCACCCTAATCAGCCCCAGCATTTT. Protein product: CASSGSGDRGHPNQPQHF.

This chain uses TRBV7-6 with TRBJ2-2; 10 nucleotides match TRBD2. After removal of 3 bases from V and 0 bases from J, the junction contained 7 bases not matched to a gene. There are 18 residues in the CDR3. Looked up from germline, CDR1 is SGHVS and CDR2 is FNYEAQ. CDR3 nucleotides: TGTGCCAGCAGCTTCGGTGTAGCGGGGGGCGCGAACACCGGGGAGCTGTTTTTT. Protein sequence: CASSFGVAGGANTGELFF.

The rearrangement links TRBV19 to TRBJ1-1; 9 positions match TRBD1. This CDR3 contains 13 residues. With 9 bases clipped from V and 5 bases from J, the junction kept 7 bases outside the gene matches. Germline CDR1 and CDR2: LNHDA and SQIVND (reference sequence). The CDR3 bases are TGTGCCAGCCAAGACAGGGGGTTTACTGAAGCTTTCTTT. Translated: CASQDRGFTEAFF.

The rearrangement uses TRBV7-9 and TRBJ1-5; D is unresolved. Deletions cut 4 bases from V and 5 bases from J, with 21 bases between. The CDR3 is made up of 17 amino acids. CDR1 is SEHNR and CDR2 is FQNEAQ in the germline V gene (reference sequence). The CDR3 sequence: CASSSSLDYYLHQPQHF. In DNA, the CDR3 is TGTGCCAGCAGCTCCTCCCTGGACTACTATCTGCATCAGCCCCAGCATTTT.

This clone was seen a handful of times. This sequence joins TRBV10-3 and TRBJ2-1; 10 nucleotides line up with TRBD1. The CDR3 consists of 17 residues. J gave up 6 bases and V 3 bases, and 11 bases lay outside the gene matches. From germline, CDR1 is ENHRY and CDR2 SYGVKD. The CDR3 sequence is CAISEDRGLIYGNEQFF. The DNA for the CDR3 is TGTGCCATCAGTGAAGACAGGGGGCTGATTTACGGCAATGAGCAGTTCTTC.

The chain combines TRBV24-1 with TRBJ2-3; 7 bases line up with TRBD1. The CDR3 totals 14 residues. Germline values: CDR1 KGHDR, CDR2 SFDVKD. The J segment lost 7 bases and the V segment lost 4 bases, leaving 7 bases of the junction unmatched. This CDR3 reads CATSDLTGMNTQYF. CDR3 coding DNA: TGTGCCACCAGTGACTTGACAGGGATGAATACGCAGTATTTT.